The subject of this entry is one T cell receptor (beta chain). As handled by the study authors: Estimates of nucleated cell counts were drawn from the amplification of reference gene primers. The method was immunoSEQ multiplex PCR; TCRdb's version includes in-frame clones alone and lacks a portion of them. V and J calls plus clone size are reproduced from that table; the DNA served to infer D and trimming. Here the sample spans hundreds of thousands of clones, roughly 90% being singletons. Germline V gene data show CDR1 as MNHEY and CDR2 as SVGAGI. V lost 4 bases, J lost 4 bases, and 14 bases lay in between. The CDR3 spans 15 residues. This sample is part of a study of blood T cell repertoires in COVID-19. As for the study in general: Acute and convalescent COVID-19 specimens originated in the United States, Italy and Spain. PBMCs, B-cell-depleted T cells, or T cells provided the cDNA or gDNA that made up the material.

This receptor was obtained from a woman aged 25 to 45 with acute or convalescent COVID-19. This rearrangement joins TRBV6-5 to TRBJ1-5, with D possibly being TRBD1 (6 bases). The specimen was peripheral blood. CDR3 protein: CASSSLGAPNQPQHF. The CDR3 DNA is TGTGCCAGCAGTTCGCTGGGGGCGCCGAATCAGCCCCAGCATTTT.